One sample yielded the 15 T cell receptor beta chains listed below, sequenced in a study of brain T cells in children with intractable seizures. Sequencing was limited to surgery cases with top T cell transcript signatures in brain tissue. Sequenced by immunoSEQ multiplex PCR; TCRdb stores in-frame clones only, minus some. The top ten clones hold roughly 2% of a sample with 5,000 or so clones, about 90% of them seen once. The sequences come from resected brain tissue, collected at surgery. All receptors come from a boy under two years old with focal cortical dysplasia and intractable seizures.

This clone came up once. The CDR3 region is CASSVEAGRGANYGYTF. CDR3 sequence (DNA): TGTGCCAGCAGCGTAGAGGCGGGCCGAGGGGCTAACTATGGCTACACCTTC. The V gene is TRBV9, the J gene TRBJ1-2; tentatively, D is TRBD1 (5 bases). Per germline, CDR1 SGDLS and CDR2 YYNGEE. Trimming left V 0 bases short and J 0 bases short, with 15 bases between. The CDR3 is 17 amino acids. The full variable domain, with the rest looked up from reference TRBV9 and TRBJ1-2, is DSGVTQTPKHLITATGQRVTLRCSPRSGDLSVYWYQQSLDQGLQFLIQYYNGEERAKGNILERFSAQQFPDLHSELNLSSLELGDSALYFCASSVEAGRGANYGYTFGSGTRLTVV.

This clone has a single count. The J gene is TRBJ2-5, the V gene TRBV19; maybe TRBD1 (5 bases). The V gene lost 3 bases and the J gene lost 10 bases, with 24 bases spanning the gap. The CDR3 spans 16 residues. CDR1 is LNHDA, CDR2 SQIVND, per germline (reference sequence). The CDR3 DNA reads TGTGCCAGTAGTATGACAGCCTATCGGAACCTGGGCGACCAGTACTTC. This translates into CASSMTAYRNLGDQYF.

The chain's CDR3 is CASSRLLDGQPQHF. The CDR3 DNA is TGTGCCAGCAGCCGACTCTTAGACGGTCAGCCCCAGCATTTT. The chain joins TRBV5-6 to TRBJ1-5; D ambiguous. The length of the CDR3 is 14 residues. Germline V gene lookup returns CDR1 SGHDT and CDR2 YYEEEE. Trimming shortened V by 4 bases and J by 6 bases, and 14 bases separated the two germline ends.

J is TRBJ2-5 and V is TRBV4-1; a weak D match, TRBD1 (6 bases). Germline loops: CDR1 MGHRA, CDR2 YSYEKL. The V end lost 0 bases, the J end lost 4 bases, and 18 bases lay between the germline ends. The CDR3 spans 17 residues. CDR3 protein: CASSQENFGGLRETQYF. The CDR3 DNA reads TGCGCCAGCAGCCAAGAGAATTTTGGGGGCTTGAGAGAGACCCAGTACTTC.

About this clone: Different DNA sequences within this sample yield the same CDR3. The chain has TRBV7-2 and TRBJ1-5; possibly TRBD1 for D (5 bases). In germline, CDR1 is SGHTA, CDR2 FQGNSA. The V end lost 2 bases, the J end lost 7 bases, and 9 bases lay between the germline ends. This CDR3 has 13 amino acids. The CDR3 coding sequence is TGTGCCAGCAGCTTAAGGGGAAACCAGCCCCAGCATTTT. It is translated as CASSLRGNQPQHF.

The rearrangement uses TRBV7-2 and TRBJ2-3; 14 bases line up with TRBD2. The CDR3 is 16 residues long. Germline V gives CDR1 SGHTA, CDR2 FQGNSA. The V segment lost 3 bases and the J segment 1 base; nucleotides outside the gene matches: 0. The CDR3 DNA reads as TGTGCCAGCAGCTTGGGACTAGCGGGGGGCACAGATACGCAGTATTTT. This sequence encodes CASSLGLAGGTDTQYF.

V is TRBV6-1 and J is TRBJ2-7; D is possibly TRBD1 (5 bases). V was trimmed by 0 bases and J by 1 base, leaving 7 bases between them. CDR3 length: 14 residues. Germline V gives CDR1 MNHNS, CDR2 SASEGT. CDR3 sequence (DNA): TGTGCCAGCAGTGAAGCGGGGCAATCCTACGAGCAGTACTTC. Translating gives CASSEAGQSYEQYF.

The chain links TRBV5-4 to TRBJ2-3, with D possibly being TRBD2 (5 bases). The germline CDR1 and CDR2 sequences are SGHNT and YYREEE (reference sequence). The CDR3 contains 13 residues. Trimming pared 10 bases from V and 0 bases from J, leaving 12 bases between. The CDR3 nucleotides read TGTGCCGCCGGAGGCGTGAGCACAGATACGCAGTATTTT. Translated, it gives CAAGGVSTDTQYF.

The J gene is TRBJ2-7, the V gene TRBV5-4; tentatively, D is TRBD1 (6 bases). Trimming removed 4 bases from V and 2 bases from J, with 13 bases in between. CDR3 length: 14 amino acids. The germline gives CDR1 SGHNT, CDR2 YYREEE (reference sequence). For the CDR3, the DNA is TGTGCCAGCAGCCCAAAGACAGGTGCCTACGAGCAGTACTTC. This translates into CASSPKTGAYEQYF.

V and J are TRBV10-2 and TRBJ1-1; TRBD1 agrees at 11 bases. This CDR3 region has 14 residues. The ends lost 8 bases at V and 3 bases at J; junction bases unmatched: 5. The germline CDR1 and CDR2 sequences are WSHSY and SAAADI. CDR3 coding DNA: TGCGCCAGCGTCGGGGGACAGGGGGACACTGAAGCTTTCTTT. Its translation: CASVGGQGDTEAFF.

J is TRBJ1-1 and V is TRBV6-1, with 7 bases fitting TRBD1. Per the germline V gene, CDR1 is MNHNS and CDR2 is SASEGT. The CDR3 sequence is 18 residues long. V shed 3 bases and J 7 bases; nucleotides not matched to a gene: 20. The CDR3 DNA is TGTGCCAGCAGTGACCAACAGGGCAGAGGGGGCGGGGTGGGTGAAGCTTTCTTT. It encodes CASSDQQGRGGGVGEAFF.

J is TRBJ1-6 and V is TRBV4-1, with D possibly being TRBD1 (5 bases). In germline, CDR1 is MGHRA, CDR2 YSYEKL. Trimming pared 0 bases from V and 2 bases from J, leaving 11 bases between. The CDR3 length is 17 residues. CDR3 amino acids: CASSQDRVFPYNSPLHF. CDR3 sequence (DNA): TGCGCCAGCAGCCAAGACAGGGTGTTTCCCTATAATTCACCCCTCCACTTT.

The chain has TRBV18 and TRBJ1-2; D is unclear. Trimming stripped 2 bases from V and 5 bases from J, with 21 bases between. This CDR3 spans 17 amino acids. Germline CDR1 reads KGHSH; CDR2 reads LQKENI. The CDR3 spells CASSPTPPEQQIYGYTF. The CDR3 DNA reads TGTGCCAGCTCACCAACCCCCCCCGAGCAACAGATATATGGCTACACCTTC. Full variable domain (remainder filled in from reference TRBV18 and TRBJ1-2): NAGVMQNPRHLVRRRGQEARLRCSPMKGHSHVYWYRQLPEEGLKFMVYLQKENIIDESGMPKERFSAEFPKEGPSILRIQQVVRGDSAAYFCASSPTPPEQQIYGYTFGSGTRLTVV.

The gene calls are TRBV4-1 and TRBJ2-1, with 13 bases aligning to TRBD2. The CDR3 covers 14 residues. The V gene end was trimmed by 1 base and the J gene end by 9 bases; junction bases not matched to a gene: 0. CDR1 is MGHRA and CDR2 is YSYEKL in the germline V gene. The CDR3 DNA is TGCGCCAGCAGCCAAGGGACTAGCGGGAGTGAGCAGTTCTTC. This gives the protein CASSQGTSGSEQFF.

This clone was detected a few times. The V call is TRBV7-8, the J call TRBJ1-4; TRBD1 aligns across 8 bases. This CDR3 region has 16 residues. The germline V gene has CDR1 SGHVS and CDR2 FQNEAQ. With V trimmed by 1 base and J by 8 bases, 9 bases remained unmatched. For the CDR3, the DNA is TGTGCCAGCAGCTTAGTAGGGACAGGCCCATGGGAAAAACTGTTTTTT. It is translated as CASSLVGTGPWEKLFF. Variable domain in full (rest from reference TRBV7-8 and TRBJ1-4): GAGVSQSPRYKVAKRGQDVALRCDPISGHVSLFWYQQALGQGPEFLTYFQNEAQLDKSGLPSDRFFAERPEGSVSTLKIQRTQQEDSAVYLCASSLVGTGPWEKLFFGSGTQLSVL.